These 29 T cell receptor beta chains came from one sample sequenced in a study of blood T cells in healthy people across ages. Then a second PCR, running about 6 to 12 cycles, was carried out with a sample-barcoded 5' primer and a J-beta primer mix. TCRdb ran MiXCR on the 5' RACE reads and lists one entry per CDR3 protein. The sample carries roughly 1,500,000 distinct CDR3 sequences, roughly a third recorded once. The sequenced material came from blood. These TCRs come from a woman between 25 and 40 years old in good health.

This clonotype was seen a few times. The chain couples TRBV5-1 to TRBJ2-7, with D maybe TRBD1 (6 bases). The length of the CDR3 is 17 residues. In germline, CDR1 is SGHRS, CDR2 YFSETQ. Trimming stripped 0 bases from V and 0 bases from J, with 16 bases between. For the CDR3, the DNA is TGCGCCAGCAGCTTGGATGTAGGGGGAGCCAACTCCTACGAGCAGTACTTC. Its protein is CASSLDVGGANSYEQYF.

The chain recombines TRBV20-1 with TRBJ1-1; 11 nucleotides match TRBD1. Germline V CDR1 and CDR2: DFQATT, SNEGSKA (reference sequence). V trimming: 3 bases; J trimming: 5 bases; junction bases outside the gene matches: 20. The CDR3 runs to 19 residues. CDR3 sequence (DNA): TGCAGTGCTAGTAATCCGGGACAGGGGGTATGGGGAGCGAATACTGAAGCTTTCTTT. Protein: CSASNPGQGVWGANTEAFF.

The chain carries TRBV2 and TRBJ2-5, with TRBD2 matching over 9 bases. The J call could be wrong; TRBJ2-7 is a better fit for the DNA end. The V gene's germline CDR1 is SNHLY and CDR2 FYNNEI. The CDR3 covers 15 residues. Written as DNA, the CDR3 is TGTGCCAGCAGTGAGAAGCGGGAGGAAGTCTACGAGCAGTACTTC. Encoded protein: CASSEKREEVYEQYF.

The V call is TRBV12-3 or TRBV12-4, the J call TRBJ2-4; D perhaps matches TRBD2 (6 bases). CDR3 length: 15 amino acids. The V and J ends lost 5 bases and 3 bases respectively, with 14 bases between them. The CDR3 nucleotides read TGTGCCAGCAGTCCCTTGGGGGGAGGCAAAAACATTCAGTACTTC. Protein product: CASSPLGGGKNIQYF.

At least ten counts were recorded for this clonotype. The chain combines TRBV12-3 or TRBV12-4 with TRBJ2-3; 7 bases line up with TRBD1. The CDR3 runs 15 residues. J lost 0 bases, V lost 6 bases, and 6 bases had no gene match. CDR3 bases: TGTGCCAGCAGACCACAGGGGCCAAGCACAGATACGCAGTATTTT. Amino acid sequence: CASRPQGPSTDTQYF.

This clonotype came up a few times. The chain links TRBV15 to TRBJ2-7; 10 bases map to TRBD2. Trimming took 5 bases from V and 3 from J; bases not matched to a gene: 4. Germline V gene data show CDR1 as LNHNV and CDR2 as YYDKDF (reference sequence). This CDR3 has 14 amino acids. The CDR3 reads CATSWTSGNYEQYF. The CDR3 nucleotides read TGTGCCACCAGCTGGACTAGCGGAAACTACGAGCAGTACTTC. The whole variable domain, remainder taken from reference TRBV15 and TRBJ2-7, is DAMVIQNPRYQVTQFGKPVTLSCSQTLNHNVMYWYQQKSSQAPKLLFHYYDKDFNNEADTPDNFQSRRPNTSFCFLDIRSPGLGDTAMYLCATSWTSGNYEQYFGPGTRLTVT.

A few counts support this clonotype. The chain is built from TRBV29-1 and TRBJ2-1, with 9 nucleotides matching TRBD2. V shed 7 bases and J 3 bases; nucleotides not matched to a gene: 7. Germline V gene sequence: CDR1 SQVTM, CDR2 ANQGSEA. The CDR3 has 14 residues. The DNA for the CDR3 is TGCAGCGAGGGAGCGGGAGGCGACTACAATGAGCAGTTCTTC. Translated: CSEGAGGDYNEQFF.

The chain carries TRBV6-5 and TRBJ2-5, with D maybe TRBD2 (6 bases). The germline V and J ends were trimmed by 0 bases and 5 bases, with 10 bases remaining between them. The CDR3 sequence is 14 residues long. Germline V lookup: CDR1 MNHEY, CDR2 SVGAGI. CDR3 sequence: CASSYSRSGETQYF. The CDR3 nucleotides are TGTGCCAGCAGTTACTCGCGGAGCGGGGAGACCCAGTACTTC.

In its sample, this clonotype was seen a few times. The V gene is TRBV7-7, the J gene TRBJ2-5, with D tentatively TRBD1 (5 bases). Per germline, CDR1 SSHAT and CDR2 FNYEAQ (reference sequence). The length of the CDR3 is 14 residues. V shed 2 bases and J shed 2 bases, with 9 bases lying between them. Here the CDR3 DNA reads TGTGCCAGCAGCTTAACAGGCTCACAAGAGACCCAGTACTTC. Encoded protein: CASSLTGSQETQYF.

J is TRBJ2-3 and V is TRBV6-1; the match to TRBD2 covers 7 bases. The V segment lost 4 bases and the J segment 0 bases; nucleotides outside the gene matches: 10. Germline V gene data show CDR1 as MNHNS and CDR2 as SASEGT. The CDR3 sequence is 17 residues long. This CDR3 is CASSGTGGRRSTDTQYF. The CDR3 DNA is TGTGCCAGCAGTGGGACTGGCGGGAGAAGGAGCACAGATACGCAGTATTTT.

This clonotype was counted a few times. The genes are TRBV27 and TRBJ1-2; D unresolved. The V and J ends lost 4 bases and 8 bases respectively, with 11 bases between them. Germline CDR1 and CDR2: MNHEY and SMNVEV (reference sequence). CDR3 size: 12 residues. The CDR3 loop is CASSSLIGGYTF. Here the CDR3 DNA reads TGTGCCAGCAGTTCCCTCATAGGCGGCTACACCTTC.

This clonotype was recorded at least ten times. The chain joins TRBV4-1 to TRBJ2-2, with 14 bases matching TRBD2. V lost 2 bases to trimming and J lost 2 bases; unmatched junction nucleotides: 4. CDR3 length: 18 residues. Looked up from germline, CDR1 is MGHRA and CDR2 is YSYEKL. This chain's CDR3 is CASSQRGLAGGNTGELFF. DNA of the CDR3: TGCGCCAGCAGCCAACGTGGACTAGCGGGAGGAAACACCGGGGAGCTGTTTTTT.

The CDR3 loop reads CATSRATTSGSTDTQYF. In nucleotides, the CDR3 is TGTGCCACCAGCAGAGCTACGACTAGTGGGAGCACAGATACGCAGTATTTT. This chain joins TRBV15 and TRBJ2-3; possible D gene TRBD2, 6 bases. Trimming stripped 1 base from V and 0 bases from J, with 14 bases between. The CDR3 has 17 amino acids. CDR1 and CDR2 (germline): LNHNV, YYDKDF (reference sequence). Full variable domain (missing parts from reference TRBV15 and TRBJ2-3): DAMVIQNPRYQVTQFGKPVTLSCSQTLNHNVMYWYQQKSSQAPKLLFHYYDKDFNNEADTPDNFQSRRPNTSFCFLDIRSPGLGDTAMYLCATSRATTSGSTDTQYFGPGTRLTVL.

The chain links TRBV20-1 to TRBJ2-3; D is unclear. V was cut by 5 bases and J by 6 bases, with 9 bases left in between. The germline V gene has CDR1 DFQATT and CDR2 SNEGSKA (reference sequence). The CDR3 covers 11 residues. The CDR3 bases are TGCAGTGCTGGGTCCCCCGATACGCAGTATTTT. This gives the protein CSAGSPDTQYF.

The chain carries TRBV10-2 and TRBJ2-7, with D unclear. This CDR3 contains 14 residues. Trimming pared 6 bases from V and 6 bases from J, leaving 18 bases between. The germline V gene has CDR1 WSHSY and CDR2 SAAADI. CDR3 sequence: CASRPVGTSCEQYF. CDR3 DNA: TGCGCCAGCAGACCGGTAGGCACAAGCTGCGAGCAGTACTTC.

This clonotype was seen more than once but under ten times. The chain is built from TRBV29-1 and TRBJ2-1; a weak D match, TRBD2 (6 bases). CDR1 is SQVTM and CDR2 is ANQGSEA in the germline V gene. The CDR3 spans 16 residues. V shed 1 base and J shed 5 bases, with 18 bases lying between them. In DNA form, the CDR3 reads TGCAGCGTTGAAGTTTCTAGCGTACCCCTTCACAATGAGCAGTTCTTC. Its translation is CSVEVSSVPLHNEQFF.

The J gene is TRBJ2-7, the V gene TRBV4-2, with 8 bases lining up with TRBD2. The CDR3 extends over 17 amino acids. The V gene end was trimmed by 3 bases and the J gene end by 4 bases; junction bases not matched to a gene: 14. Germline-derived CDR1 and CDR2 are LGHNA and YNFKEQ. CDR3 sequence reads: CASSHGTSGRNPYEQYF. The DNA of the CDR3 is TGTGCCAGCAGCCACGGTACTAGCGGAAGAAACCCATACGAGCAGTACTTC.

This clonotype came up a few times. The gene calls are TRBV20-1 and TRBJ1-1, with TRBD1 as a possible D gene (5 bases). Trimming left V 5 bases short and J 1 base short, with 11 bases between. The CDR3 has 13 amino acids. Germline loops: CDR1 DFQATT, CDR2 SNEGSKA (reference sequence). CDR3 protein: CSAAGAANTEAFF. The CDR3 coding sequence is TGCAGTGCTGCTGGGGCGGCGAACACTGAAGCTTTCTTT.

This clonotype was picked up a small number of times. V usage is TRBV29-1 and J usage is TRBJ1-1; tentatively, D is TRBD1 (5 bases). The germline V gene encodes CDR1 SQVTM and CDR2 ANQGSEA. V gave up 3 bases and J gave up 1 base, with 15 bases separating them. The CDR3 is made up of 15 amino acids. This CDR3 reads CSVERGGGGNTEAFF. The CDR3 bases are TGCAGCGTTGAGAGGGGCGGGGGGGGGAACACTGAAGCTTTCTTT.

The CDR3 spells CAIMGGSAKRNEQFF. CDR3 sequence (DNA): TGTGCCATCATGGGGGGAAGCGCAAAACGGAACGAGCAGTTCTTC. The chain combines TRBV6-1 with TRBJ2-1; possibly TRBD2 for D (6 bases). Deletions cut 10 bases from V and 10 bases from J, with 26 bases between. The CDR3 covers 15 residues. Per germline, CDR1 MNHNS and CDR2 SASEGT.

The chain links TRBV4-1 to TRBJ1-2; 7 positions agree with TRBD1. Germline V CDR1 and CDR2: MGHRA, YSYEKL. This CDR3 spans 15 amino acids. Trimming took 3 bases from V and 6 from J; bases not matched to a gene: 10. The CDR3 loop reads CASSQAGQPSNGYTF. In DNA form, the CDR3 reads TGCGCCAGCAGCCAGGCGGGACAGCCCTCGAATGGCTACACCTTC.

On this clonotype itself: A single base separates this from a much larger clone, so it may be a read error. This sequence joins TRBV15 and TRBJ1-2; weak D call: TRBD1 (5 bases). V lost 3 bases and J lost 8, with 22 bases in between. CDR1 is LNHNV, CDR2 YYDKDF, per germline (reference sequence). The CDR3 is 16 residues long. CDR3 residues: CATSSPGIGTTEGYTF. The DNA of the CDR3 is TGTGCCACCAGCAGTCCCGGGATAGGGACGACTGAGGGCTACACCTTC. The full variable domain, completed using reference TRBV15 and TRBJ1-2, is DAMVIQNPRYQVTQFGKPVTLSCSQTLNHNVMYWYQQKSSQAPKLLFHYYDKDFNNEADTPDNFQSRRPNTSFCFLDIRSPGLGDTAMYLCATSSPGIGTTEGYTFGSGTRLTVV.

As for this clonotype: A much more abundant neighbour one base away suggests this may be a read error. V is TRBV20-1 and J is TRBJ2-5; D is tentatively TRBD1 or TRBD2 (5 bases each). The CDR3 totals 13 residues. Germline CDR1 and CDR2: DFQATT and SNEGSKA (reference sequence). With 8 bases removed from V and 0 bases from J, the gap between germline ends came to 13 bases. DNA for the CDR3: TGCAGTACTTTGGGGGTACACCAAGAGACCCAGTACTTC. Its protein product is CSTLGVHQETQYF.

CDR3 residues: CAISGAQETQYF. The CDR3 DNA reads TGTGCCATCAGTGGGGCCCAAGAGACCCAGTACTTC. V is TRBV10-3 and J is TRBJ2-5; D is uncertain. The CDR3 contains 12 residues. V was clipped by 4 bases and J by 1 base, with 4 bases between them. Germline V lookup: CDR1 ENHRY, CDR2 SYGVKD.

J is TRBJ2-1 and V is TRBV30; tentatively, D is TRBD2 (5 bases). CDR3 length: 13 residues. The germline V gene encodes CDR1 GTSNPN and CDR2 SVGIG (reference sequence). Deletions cut 4 bases from V and 8 bases from J, with 15 bases between. The CDR3 sequence: CAWINRESDEQFF. In DNA, the CDR3 is TGTGCCTGGATAAATAGGGAGAGCGATGAGCAGTTCTTC.

This clonotype has just a few counts. The junction and the germline gene differ at one end; a read error may be behind it. The chain combines TRBV7-9 with TRBJ2-3; unclear D gene. Germline CDR1 reads SEHNR; CDR2 reads FQNEAQ (reference sequence). The length of the CDR3 is 14 residues. DNA for the CDR3: TGTGCCAGCAGCTTAGTATCTAACACAGATACGCGGTATTTT. Its translation: CASSLVSNTDTRYF.

The gene calls are TRBV29-1 and TRBJ1-2, with a tentative D call TRBD1 (5 bases). V was clipped by 1 base and J by 8 bases, with 17 bases between them. CDR1 is SQVTM and CDR2 is ANQGSEA in the germline V gene. The CDR3 contains 14 residues. In DNA, the CDR3 is TGCAGCGTTGAAGCGAACCTTGGGGCAGGCGGCTACACCTTC. Its translation is CSVEANLGAGGYTF.

In this sample, this clonotype turned up a few times. This chain connects TRBV12-3 or TRBV12-4 to TRBJ1-1; TRBD1 matches 9 bases. This CDR3 has 14 amino acids. J was trimmed by 5 bases and V by 7 bases; bases with no gene match: 8. In DNA form, the CDR3 reads TGTGCCAGCACCCGAACAGGGGGCAGGACTGAAGCTTTCTTT. Its protein product is CASTRTGGRTEAFF.

This clonotype was observed a handful of times. The V call is TRBV7-9, the J call TRBJ1-2; 8 bases fit TRBD1. This CDR3 spans 15 amino acids. The V gene's germline CDR1 is SEHNR and CDR2 FQNEAQ (reference sequence). Trimming cost V 5 bases and J 4 bases; bases outside gene matches: 9. CDR3 in amino acids: CASSPAPTGGYGYTF. In DNA form, the CDR3 reads TGTGCCAGCAGCCCAGCCCCTACAGGGGGCTATGGCTACACCTTC.